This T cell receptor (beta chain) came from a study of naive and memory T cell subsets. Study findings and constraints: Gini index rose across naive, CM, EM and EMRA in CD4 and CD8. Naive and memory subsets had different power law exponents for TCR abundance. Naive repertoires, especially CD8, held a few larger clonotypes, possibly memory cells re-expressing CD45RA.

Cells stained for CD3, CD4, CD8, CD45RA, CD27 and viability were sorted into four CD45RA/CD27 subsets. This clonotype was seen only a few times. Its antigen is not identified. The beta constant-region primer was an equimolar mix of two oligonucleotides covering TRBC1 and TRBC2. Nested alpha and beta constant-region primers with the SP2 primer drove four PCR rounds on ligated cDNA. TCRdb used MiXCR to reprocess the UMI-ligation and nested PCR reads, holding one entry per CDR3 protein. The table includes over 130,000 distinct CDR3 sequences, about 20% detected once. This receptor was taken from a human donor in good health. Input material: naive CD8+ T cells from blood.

The CDR3 nucleotides are TGTGCCAGCAGTCTTAAGGGGGGACAGAACACCGGGGAGCTGTTTTTT. This sequence encodes CASSLKGGQNTGELFF. The genes are TRBV6-5 and TRBJ2-2; tentatively, D is TRBD1 or TRBD2 (6 bases each). Germline V gene sequence: CDR1 MNHEY, CDR2 SVGAGI. Trimming took off 5 bases at V and 1 base at J, with 14 bases between the two ends. The CDR3 length is 16 residues.